These T cell receptor beta chains were read from a single sample in a study of blood T cell repertoires in COVID-19. TCRdb's copy holds only in-frame clones and misses some; the assay was immunoSEQ multiplex PCR. The sample yields roughly 280,000 clones, around 87% seen once. Sample: peripheral blood. These receptors were taken from an older woman with COVID-19, enrolled during active disease. CDR3s include the opening cysteine and the closing phenylalanine or tryptophan. The D gene is left open where the match is weak. Expanded clones are given a class, and other clones once, few, many or no size at all.

J,V,D,size,CDR3,DNA
TRBJ2-7,TRBV6-1,.,.,CASSDSYEQYF,TGTGCCAGCAGTGACAGCTACGAGCAGTACTTC
TRBJ2-1,TRBV5-4,TRBD2,.,CASSDRAGGGYNEQFF,TGTGCCAGCAGCGACCGGGCGGGAGGTGGATACAATGAGCAGTTCTTC
TRBJ1-6,TRBV18,TRBD1,.,CASSPRSQGVNSPLHF,TGTGCCAGCTCACCAAGGTCACAGGGGGTCAATTCACCCCTCCACTTT
TRBJ1-4,TRBV7-9,.,.,CASSPGQPSTNEKLFF,TGTGCCAGCAGCCCCGGACAGCCCTCAACTAATGAAAAACTGTTTTTT
TRBJ1-6,TRBV5-1,.,once,CASSSTGQHYNSPLHF,TGCGCCAGCAGCTCTACAGGACAGCACTATAATTCACCCCTCCACTTT
TRBJ1-1,TRBV25-1,.,once,CASSEGQGRATEAFF,TGTGCCAGCAGTGAAGGGCAGGGGCGGGCCACTGAAGCTTTCTTT
TRBJ2-7,TRBV7-2,TRBD1,once,CASNLDRAYEQYF,TGTGCCAGCAACTTGGACAGGGCCTACGAGCAGTACTTC
TRBJ2-7,TRBV7-9,TRBD1,.,CASSLVVGTGFGYYEQYF,TGTGCCAGCAGCTTAGTAGTAGGGACAGGGTTTGGGTACTACGAGCAGTACTTC
TRBJ1-5,TRBV6-6,.,.,CASSPRTSRGTRNQPQHF,TGTGCCAGCAGTCCGAGGACAAGCCGGGGGACCCGCAATCAGCCCCAGCATTTT
TRBJ1-5,TRBV15,.,.,CATSRDHGGLSNQPQHF,TGTGCCACCAGCAGAGATCATGGAGGGTTGAGCAATCAGCCCCAGCATTTT
TRBJ1-1,TRBV11-2,.,.,CASSYTASGFMNTEAFF,TGTGCCAGCAGCTATACGGCCTCGGGGTTCATGAACACTGAAGCTTTCTTT
TRBJ2-7,TRBV7-2,TRBD2,.,CASSLPWGGSIYEQYF,TGTGCCAGCAGCTTGCCCTGGGGCGGGAGTATTTACGAGCAGTACTTC
TRBJ2-3,TRBV9,TRBD2,.,CASSQKVAGGPDTQYF,TGTGCCAGCAGCCAGAAAGTAGCGGGAGGCCCAGATACGCAGTATTTT
TRBJ1-4,TRBV3-1/TRBV3-2,.,few,CASSYAGATNEKLFF,TGTGCCAGCAGCTACGCGGGCGCAACTAATGAAAAACTGTTTTTT
TRBJ1-3,TRBV3-1/TRBV3-2,.,.,CASSQVSLTDPAGNTIYF,TGTGCCAGCAGCCAAGTAAGCCTGACAGATCCAGCTGGAAACACCATATATTTT
TRBJ1-5,TRBV28,.,.,CASSYVRAGSSISAQHF,TGTGCCAGCAGTTACGTTCGTGCCGGGTCATCGATATCGGCCCAGCATTTT
TRBJ1-2,TRBV28,.,.,CASTDSNYGYTF,TGTGCCAGCACCGACAGTAACTATGGCTACACCTTC
TRBJ2-5,TRBV7-2,TRBD2,.,CASSPGLAGARETQYF,TGTGCCAGCAGCCCGGGACTAGCGGGAGCAAGGGAGACCCAGTACTTC
TRBJ1-3,TRBV27,TRBD1,.,CASSPQGNTIYF,TGTGCCAGCAGTCCACAGGGGAACACCATATATTTT
TRBJ2-3,TRBV18,TRBD2,.,CASSPASGSTDTQYF,TGTGCCAGCTCACCCGCTAGCGGGAGCACAGATACGCAGTATTTT
TRBJ2-7,TRBV30,TRBD2,.,CAWAKGAGRGLAGGQGQYF,TGTGCCTGGGCAAAGGGTGCGGGACGAGGACTAGCGGGAGGCCAGGGGCAGTACTTC
TRBJ1-3,TRBV18,TRBD1,.,CASSPYTATGHSGNTIYF,TGTGCCAGCTCACCATACACCGCGACAGGGCACTCTGGAAACACCATATATTTT
TRBJ2-1,TRBV4-2,TRBD2,once,CASSQHSLAGGGEQFF,TGTGCCAGCAGCCAGCACAGTCTAGCGGGAGGGGGTGAGCAGTTCTTC
TRBJ2-2,TRBV7-3,.,.,CASSPSSVTGELFF,TGTGCCAGCAGCCCCTCCAGTGTGACCGGGGAGCTGTTTTTT
TRBJ2-1,TRBV5-6,TRBD2,.,CASSSPSGRNEQFF,TGTGCCAGCAGCTCCCCTAGCGGGAGGAATGAGCAGTTCTTC
TRBJ2-2,TRBV5-5,TRBD1,few,CASSALGQGRAGELFF,TGTGCCAGCAGCGCCCTCGGACAGGGGAGGGCCGGGGAGCTGTTTTTT
TRBJ2-1,TRBV5-1,TRBD2,.,CASSLGLLAGGGNEQFF,TGCGCCAGCAGCTTGGGGTTGCTAGCGGGAGGCGGGAATGAGCAGTTCTTC
TRBJ2-1,TRBV4-1,TRBD2,.,CASSQQALAGGKYNEQFF,TGCGCCAGCAGCCAACAGGCGCTAGCGGGAGGGAAGTACAATGAGCAGTTCTTC
TRBJ1-4,TRBV4-1,TRBD1,.,CASSPGYRGPTNEKLFF,TGCGCCAGCAGCCCCGGATACAGGGGACCAACTAATGAAAAACTGTTTTTT
TRBJ2-5,TRBV2,.,.,CASRTVETQYF,TGTGCCAGCCGGACAGTGGAGACCCAGTACTTC
TRBJ1-6,TRBV5-8,.,.,CASSRWGDNSPLHF,TGTGCCAGCAGCCGCTGGGGAGATAATTCACCCCTCCACTTT
TRBJ2-5,TRBV11-3,TRBD1,.,CASSLGDSFTETQYF,TGTGCCAGCAGCTTAGGGGACAGCTTTACGGAGACCCAGTACTTC
TRBJ1-5,TRBV19,TRBD1,.,CASSPRGTQPQHF,TGTGCCAGTAGTCCCAGGGGGACTCAGCCCCAGCATTTT
TRBJ2-7,TRBV4-2,TRBD2,.,CASSHASGRAYEQYF,TGTGCCAGCAGCCACGCTAGCGGGAGGGCTTACGAGCAGTACTTC
TRBJ1-3,TRBV5-1,TRBD1,.,CASSPRGQGGNTIYF,TGCGCCAGCAGCCCGAGGGGGCAGGGTGGAAACACCATATATTTT